This T cell receptor (beta chain) was recorded in a study of blood T cell repertoires in COVID-19. About the study: Samples taken during acute and convalescent COVID-19 were collected in the United States, Italy and Spain. T cells, B-cell-depleted T cells, or PBMCs provided the cDNA or gDNA that served as material.

Patients at the Seattle site were enrolled during active infection and followed longitudinally. Original processing methods: Amplification with reference gene primers provided the estimates of nucleated cell counts. The assay was immunoSEQ multiplex PCR, and TCRdb's table has in-frame clones only and misses some. The V and J calls and clone size are taken from that table; D and trimming were inferred from the DNA. The sample contains about 280,000 clones, 80% to 90% of which appear only once. Material for sequencing was peripheral blood. The receptor was isolated from a woman aged 70-85 years with COVID-19, enrolled during active disease.

CDR3 region: CASSLVLGLSYEQYF. Written as DNA, the CDR3 is TGCGCCAGCAGCTTGGTATTGGGACTCTCCTACGAGCAGTACTTC. The chain is built from TRBV5-1 and TRBJ2-7, with a weak D call TRBD2 (6 bases). Per the germline V gene, CDR1 is SGHRS and CDR2 is YFSETQ. V was pared by 0 bases and J by 0 bases, with 10 bases between. The CDR3 is made up of 15 amino acids.